This T cell receptor (beta chain) was observed in a study of T cell changes during pregnancy in multiple sclerosis. Germline V gives CDR1 SEHNR, CDR2 FQNEAQ (reference sequence). The CDR3 is made up of 11 amino acids. The germline V and J ends were trimmed by 5 bases and 2 bases, with 2 bases remaining between them. Method: immunoSEQ multiplex PCR; TCRdb's copy keeps in-frame clones and lacks some. This table holds approximately 60,000 clones, 80% to 95% found once. The chain uses TRBV7-9 and TRBJ2-3; D ambiguous. The receptor comes from a female donor with multiple sclerosis, enrolled in a pregnancy study. Sequenced material: CD4+ T cells from peripheral blood mononuclear cells, taken before pregnancy. CDR3 nucleotides: TGTGCCAGCAGCCTCACAGATACGCAGTATTTT. As protein: CASSLTDTQYF.